This T cell receptor beta chain is from a study of regulatory T cells in long-lasting Graves disease. The germline V gene has CDR1 SGHAT and CDR2 FQNNGV. V was pared by 3 bases and J by 3 bases, with 5 bases of the junction left unmatched. This CDR3 spans 16 amino acids. Assembly of TCR beta libraries relied on iRepertoire HTBI primers together with Arm-PCR of CDR3 regions. TCRdb re-called the multiplex PCR reads through MiXCR, storing one row per CDR3 protein. This table holds 370,000 or so distinct CDR3 sequences, roughly 17% found once. Indicated time point: newly diagnosed GD, antithyroid drugs for less than 3 months. RNA isolated from PBMCs was used to make the TCR library. This clonotype was observed once. The sample was also reused in another study, on T cells in Graves' hyperthyroidism and ophthalmopathy.

This TCR came from a woman between 18 and 29 years old with Graves disease. The chain is built from TRBV11-2 and TRBJ2-4, with TRBD2 matching over 10 bases. The starting material was peripheral blood mononuclear cells (PBMCs), obtained at new diagnosis, from a patient treated with antithyroid drugs. The CDR3 region has the DNA TGTGCCAGCAGCTTTAGCGGGGGGACAGGCAAAAACATTCAGTACTTC. The encoded protein is CASSFSGGTGKNIQYF.